A single sample is the source of the 5 T cell receptor beta chains below, sequenced in a study of blood T cell repertoires in COVID-19 (dated by TCRdb to the early 2020s). Library generation was performed with the immunoSEQ multiplex PCR assay. TCRdb stores this immuneACCESS table with in-frame sequences only. Part of the clones is absent; in the studies checked, under half of the shortfall reflects unresolved V genes, and no reason is known for the rest. This sample is represented by under 150,000 clones; under 90% of them were singletons. The ten most abundant clones make up approximately 9% of the sample. What was sequenced was peripheral blood. These receptors came from an elderly woman in a cohort sampled during active or convalescent COVID-19.

This clone was seen repeatedly, ten times or more. The chain carries TRBV5-8 and TRBJ1-2; tentative D call: TRBD1 (6 bases). The germline gives CDR1 SGHTS, CDR2 YDEGEE. The CDR3 has 18 amino acids. V dropped 4 bases and J dropped 4 bases, with 26 bases sitting between them. This CDR3 reads CASSGVSGERTSVYGYTF. As DNA, the CDR3 is TGTGCCAGCAGCGGGGTATCAGGGGAGAGAACATCGGTCTATGGCTACACCTTC.

The V and J genes are TRBV4-2 and TRBJ2-3; TRBD2 matches at 7 bases. The germline V gene encodes CDR1 LGHNA and CDR2 YNFKEQ. J was trimmed by 6 bases and V by 4 bases; bases with no gene match: 13. There are 16 residues in the CDR3. The CDR3, as DNA: TGTGCCAGCAGCCGAGACCTCAGCGGGGTGGGTGATACGCAGTATTTT. It yields the protein CASSRDLSGVGDTQYF.

The rearrangement joins TRBV19 to TRBJ2-7; D perhaps matches TRBD1 (6 bases). This CDR3 contains 17 residues. Trimming shortened V by 5 bases and J by 0 bases, and 20 bases separated the two germline ends. Germline V CDR1 and CDR2: LNHDA, SQIVND (reference sequence). CDR3 sequence: CASSVGWSWDTSYEQYF. Written as DNA, the CDR3 is TGTGCCAGTAGTGTGGGTTGGTCTTGGGACACCTCCTACGAGCAGTACTTC.

This chain joins TRBV24-1 and TRBJ1-2, with TRBD1 as a possible D gene (6 bases). The germline gives CDR1 KGHDR, CDR2 SFDVKD. Trimming cost V 3 bases and J 6 bases, with 13 bases left between them. CDR3 length equals 14 residues. This CDR3 is CATSDTGFSDGYTF. Here the CDR3 DNA reads TGTGCCACCAGTGATACAGGGTTTTCTGATGGCTACACCTTC.

The chain recombines TRBV5-1 with TRBJ2-1; D call uncertain. The V end was cut by 0 bases, the J end by 2 bases, with 12 bases between. Germline V lookup: CDR1 SGHRS, CDR2 YFSETQ. CDR3 size: 16 residues. CDR3 region: CASSLGGFFPYNEQFF. Here the CDR3 DNA reads TGCGCCAGCAGCTTGGGAGGCTTTTTCCCCTACAATGAGCAGTTCTTC.